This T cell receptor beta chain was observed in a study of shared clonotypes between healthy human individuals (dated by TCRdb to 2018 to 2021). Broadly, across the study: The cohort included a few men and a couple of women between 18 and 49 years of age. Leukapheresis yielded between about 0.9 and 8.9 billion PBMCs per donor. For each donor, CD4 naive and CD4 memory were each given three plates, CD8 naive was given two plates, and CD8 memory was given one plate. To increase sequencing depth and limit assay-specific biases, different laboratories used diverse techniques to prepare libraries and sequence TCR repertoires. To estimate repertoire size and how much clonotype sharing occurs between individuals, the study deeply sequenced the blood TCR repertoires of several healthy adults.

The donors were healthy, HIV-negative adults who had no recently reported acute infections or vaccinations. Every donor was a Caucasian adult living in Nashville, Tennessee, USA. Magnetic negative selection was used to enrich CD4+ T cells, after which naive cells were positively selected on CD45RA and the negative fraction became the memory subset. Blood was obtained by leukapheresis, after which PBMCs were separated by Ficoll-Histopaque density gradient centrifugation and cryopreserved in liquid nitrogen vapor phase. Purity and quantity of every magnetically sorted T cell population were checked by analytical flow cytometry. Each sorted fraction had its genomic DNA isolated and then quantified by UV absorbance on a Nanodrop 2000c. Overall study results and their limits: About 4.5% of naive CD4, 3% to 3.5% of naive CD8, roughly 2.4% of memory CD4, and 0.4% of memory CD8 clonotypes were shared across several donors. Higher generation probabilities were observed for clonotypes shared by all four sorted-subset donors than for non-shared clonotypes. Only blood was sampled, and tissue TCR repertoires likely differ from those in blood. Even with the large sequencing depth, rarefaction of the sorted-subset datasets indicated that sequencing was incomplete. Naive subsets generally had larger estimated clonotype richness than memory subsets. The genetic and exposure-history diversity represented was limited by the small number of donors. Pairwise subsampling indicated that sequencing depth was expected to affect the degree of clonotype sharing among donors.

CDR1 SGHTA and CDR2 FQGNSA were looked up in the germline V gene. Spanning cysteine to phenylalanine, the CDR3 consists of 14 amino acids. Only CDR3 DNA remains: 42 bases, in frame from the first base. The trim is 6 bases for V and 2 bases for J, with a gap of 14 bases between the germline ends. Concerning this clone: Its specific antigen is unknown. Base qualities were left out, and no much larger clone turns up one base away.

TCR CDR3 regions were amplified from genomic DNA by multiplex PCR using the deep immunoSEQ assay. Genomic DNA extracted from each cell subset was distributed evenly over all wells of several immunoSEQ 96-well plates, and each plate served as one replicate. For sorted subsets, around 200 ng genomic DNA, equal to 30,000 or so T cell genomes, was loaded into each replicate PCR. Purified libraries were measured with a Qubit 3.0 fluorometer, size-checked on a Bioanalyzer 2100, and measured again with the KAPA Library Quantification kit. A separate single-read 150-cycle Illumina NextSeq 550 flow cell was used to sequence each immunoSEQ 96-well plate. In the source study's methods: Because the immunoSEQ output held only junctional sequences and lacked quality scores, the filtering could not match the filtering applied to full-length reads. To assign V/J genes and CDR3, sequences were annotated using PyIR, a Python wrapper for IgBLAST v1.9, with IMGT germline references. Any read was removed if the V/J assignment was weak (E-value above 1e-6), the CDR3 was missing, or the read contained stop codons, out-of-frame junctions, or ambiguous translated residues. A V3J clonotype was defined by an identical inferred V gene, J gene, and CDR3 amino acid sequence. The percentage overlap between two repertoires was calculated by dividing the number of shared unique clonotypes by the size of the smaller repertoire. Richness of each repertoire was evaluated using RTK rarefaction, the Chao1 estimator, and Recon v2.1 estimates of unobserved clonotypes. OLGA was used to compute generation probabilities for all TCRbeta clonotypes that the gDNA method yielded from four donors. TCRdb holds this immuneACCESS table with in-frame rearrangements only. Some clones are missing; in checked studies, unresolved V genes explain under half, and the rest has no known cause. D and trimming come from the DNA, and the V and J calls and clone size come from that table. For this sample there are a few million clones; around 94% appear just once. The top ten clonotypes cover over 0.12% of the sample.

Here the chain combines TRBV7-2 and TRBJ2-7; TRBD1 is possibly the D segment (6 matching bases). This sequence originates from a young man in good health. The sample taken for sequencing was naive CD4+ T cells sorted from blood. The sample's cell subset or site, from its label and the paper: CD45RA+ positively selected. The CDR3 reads CASRSPGQTYEQYF. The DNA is TGTGCCAGCAGATCCCCCGGACAGACCTACGAGCAGTACTTC.